This T cell receptor beta chain was observed in a study of blood T cell repertoires in COVID-19 (dated by TCRdb to about 2020). For the study in its entirety: Samples from collaborators originated in the United States, Italy and Spain and spanned both the acute and convalescent phases of COVID-19. The repertoires were released in a freely available public database meant as a resource for research on the immune response to SARS-CoV-2. Where available, HLA class I and class II types were taken from metadata supplied by the sample provider and were not determined by assay-based typing. The material from the prospective study consisted of cDNA or gDNA derived from T cells, B-cell-depleted T cells, or PBMCs. Deeply sampled blood TCRbeta repertoires from subjects exposed to, actively infected with, or recovered from COVID-19 were included in the dataset. The samples were drawn from the first 160 participants of the ongoing ImmuneRACE study and from roughly 1,300 subjects provided by 6 global collaborators. A de-identified subject ID, COVID-19 status, age in years and sex were almost always included in the sample metadata. What the work shows at the level of the full study, not this receptor alone: Clinical and demographic metadata were provided uncurated, with the amount varying by source and participant.

Collaborating institutions collected whole blood in K2EDTA tubes following their own protocols. For TCRbeta analysis, collaborators shipped samples as frozen whole blood, isolated PBMCs, or DNA extracted from either of those sample types. V loses 0 bases of germline sequence and J loses 1 base, and the interval between the two ends is 7 bases. Via the germline V gene, CDR1 is SGHRS and CDR2 YFSETQ. The CDR3 covers 14 residues, taking in both the cysteine and the phenylalanine. The sequence is cut down to CDR3 DNA, 42 bases in frame from base 1. TCRbeta CDR3 regions were amplified from genomic DNA using the immunoSEQ Assay, a bias-controlled multiplex PCR. The original methods were these. The number of nucleated cells in each sample was estimated from the amplification of reference gene primers within the assay. To quantify the absolute abundance of each unique TCRbeta CDR3 rearrangement, sequence reads were collapsed and filtered. Productive Simpson clonality was computed per sample as the square root of Simpson's diversity index over productive rearrangements. As stored in TCRdb, this immuneACCESS dataset retains in-frame rearrangements with V and J assigned. A fraction of the clones does not appear; measured against another copy, unresolved V genes explain less than half of the discrepancy, and the remainder lacks a known reason. That table furnishes V, J and clone size, whereas the DNA furnished D and trimming. For this sample there are 60,000 or so clones; 87% appear just once. The ten largest make up around 10% of the sample.

Comments on this clone: This receptor's antigen is unknown. No much larger clonotype is one base removed from it; base qualities were not supplied.

The sample was peripheral blood. The TCR comes from a human donor with acute or convalescent COVID-19. The donor label of this sample is uncertain. The V gene is TRBV5-1 and the J gene is TRBJ1-2, with TRBD1 perhaps the D gene, on 5 matching bases. In nucleotide form, the sequence is TGCGCCAGCAGCTTGGCGGGGGATAACTATGGCTACACCTTC. Translated, this gives CASSLAGDNYGYTF.